This entry lists 27 T cell receptor beta chains sequenced from one sample in a study of beta chain features in type 1 diabetes. General observations from the study: There was a moderate but significant shortening of TCRB CDR3s in all four CD4+ subsets of Type 1 diabetes patients.

The authors reverse transcribed all of the isolated RNA, so sequencing captured expressed TCRB transcripts. The assay was immunoSEQ multiplex PCR, and TCRdb's table has in-frame clones only and misses some. The sample shows under 200,000 clones, about 8.3% of them seen only once. Antigens for these TCRs are unknown. The sequenced material came from central memory CD4+ T cells from blood. The source is a woman aged 18-35 years with type 1 diabetes.

The chain employs TRBV5-1 and TRBJ2-7; the match to TRBD1 covers 7 bases. CDR3 length: 15 residues. CDR1 and CDR2 (germline): SGHRS, YFSETQ. Losses at the gene ends were 4 bases for V and 6 bases for J; bases not matched to a gene: 13. CDR3 sequence (DNA): TGCGCCAGCAGCACCCGGACAGGTCGATCTGCCGAGCAGTACTTC. Protein: CASSTRTGRSAEQYF.

This clone has a count of ten or more. The genes are TRBV7-9 and TRBJ1-1, with 7 bases aligning to TRBD1. Germline V gene data show CDR1 as SEHNR and CDR2 as FQNEAQ (reference sequence). There are 16 residues in the CDR3. Trimming cost V 4 bases and J 2 bases; bases outside gene matches: 10. CDR3: CASSSQRAGGNTEAFF. CDR3 DNA sequence: TGTGCCAGCAGCTCGCAGCGGGCAGGGGGTAACACTGAAGCTTTCTTT.

This clone was seen only a few times. This rearrangement joins TRBV4-1 to TRBJ2-5, with D hard to call. Germline V gene sequence: CDR1 MGHRA, CDR2 YSYEKL. This CDR3 has 12 residues. Trimming took off 5 bases at V and 4 bases at J, with 8 bases between the two ends. The CDR3, as DNA: TGCGCCAGCAGCAAAAACTTAGAGACCCAGTACTTC. It yields the protein CASSKNLETQYF.

This clone has a handful of counts. V gene TRBV21-1 combines with J gene TRBJ1-5. TRBV21-1 is marked as a pseudogene. The CDR3 contains 12 residues. CDR3 in DNA: TGTGCCCCTACCCTCCAAAATCAGCCCCAGCATTTT. Protein: CAPTLQNQPQHF.

This clone turned up a few times. V gene TRBV4-3 combines with J gene TRBJ2-3; unclear D gene. This CDR3 comprises 18 residues. V was trimmed by 4 bases and J by 0 bases, leaving 20 bases between them. Germline V gives CDR1 LGHNA, CDR2 YSLEER. CDR3 coding DNA: TGCGCCAGCAGCCCCCAAATCATAGGAGAGACTAGCACAGATACGCAGTATTTT. This translates into CASSPQIIGETSTDTQYF.

This clone was picked up a small number of times. The chain joins TRBV10-3 to TRBJ2-5, with D perhaps TRBD1 (5 bases). With 7 bases removed from V and 3 bases from J, the gap between germline ends came to 15 bases. This CDR3 contains 14 residues. Germline values: CDR1 ENHRY, CDR2 SYGVKD. CDR3 in DNA: TGTGCCATCACTTCAGGGTACGACAAAGAGACCCAGTACTTC. It specifies CAITSGYDKETQYF.

This clone was counted a few times. This chain links TRBV4-3 with TRBJ2-3; the D gene is possibly TRBD2 (5 bases). Germline V gene data show CDR1 as LGHNA and CDR2 as YSLEER. The CDR3 totals 14 residues. With 1 base removed from V and 5 bases from J, the gap between germline ends came to 10 bases. The CDR3 loop reads CASSQGGRQDTQYF. CDR3 nucleotide sequence: TGCGCCAGCAGCCAAGGAGGGCGCCAAGATACGCAGTATTTT.

This clone was seen only a few times. The V and J genes are TRBV19 and TRBJ2-2, with a possible D match to TRBD1 (6 bases). V shed 2 bases and J shed 4 bases, with 17 bases lying between them. The CDR3 totals 17 residues. The germline V gene encodes CDR1 LNHDA and CDR2 SQIVND (reference sequence). The CDR3 bases are TGTGCCAGTAGTATAAGACGTGGGGGCCAGCTCACCGGGGAGCTGTTTTTT. This gives the protein CASSIRRGGQLTGELFF.

This clone was picked up a small number of times. This chain links TRBV29-1 with TRBJ1-4; D might be TRBD1 (5 bases). Trimming removed 6 bases from V and 0 bases from J, with 14 bases in between. The CDR3 extends over 15 amino acids. CDR1 SQVTM and CDR2 ANQGSEA come from the germline V gene. The CDR3 loop reads CSVTRGGTTNEKLFF. The CDR3 DNA reads as TGCAGCGTCACTCGTGGGGGGACAACTAATGAAAAACTGTTTTTT.

The chain uses TRBV7-6 and TRBJ2-3; possible D gene TRBD1, 5 bases. CDR3 length: 14 amino acids. Deletions cut 7 bases from V and 7 bases from J, with 18 bases between. The germline CDR1 and CDR2 sequences are SGHVS and FNYEAQ. The CDR3 bases are TGTGCCAGCACCACCCAGGGCGGACGGAATACGCAGTATTTT. Encoded protein: CASTTQGGRNTQYF. The full variable domain, in which reference TRBV7-6 and TRBJ2-3 provide the parts outside the CDR3, is GAGVSQSPRYKVTKRGQDVALRCDPISGHVSLYWYRQALGQGPEFLTYFNYEAQQDKSGLPNDRFSAERPEGSISTLTIQRTEQRDSAMYRCASTTQGGRNTQYFGPGTRLTVL.

This clone was counted only a few times. The CDR3 DNA follows: TGTGCCAGCAGCTTCTCCGGCAGGGGCGCTAGCACAGATACGCAGTATTTT. Amino acid sequence: CASSFSGRGASTDTQYF. V is TRBV7-2 and J is TRBJ2-3, with D possibly being TRBD1 (6 bases). CDR1 and CDR2 (germline): SGHTA, FQGNSA. Trimming shortened V by 3 bases and J by 0 bases, and 16 bases separated the two germline ends. The CDR3 runs 17 residues.

The J gene is TRBJ1-5, the V gene TRBV10-3; D remains ambiguous. With 2 bases removed from V and 1 base from J, the gap between germline ends came to 6 bases. Germline V gene sequence: CDR1 ENHRY, CDR2 SYGVKD. CDR3 length equals 14 residues. The CDR3, as DNA: TGTGCCATCAGTGAGGAGCGGAGCAATCAGCCCCAGCATTTT. Protein sequence: CAISEERSNQPQHF.

CDR3 sequence reads: CASRQVQPQHF. The DNA of the CDR3 is TGTGCCAGCCGACAGGTTCAGCCCCAGCATTTT. The genes are TRBV6-1 and TRBJ1-5, with TRBD1 as a possible D gene (6 bases). Germline lookup yields CDR1 MNHNS and CDR2 SASEGT. This CDR3 is 11 amino acids long. V lost 8 bases, J lost 6 bases, and 8 bases lay in between.

The rearrangement uses TRBV28 and TRBJ2-1, with D perhaps matching TRBD2 (6 bases). CDR1 MDHEN and CDR2 SYDVKM come from the germline V gene. The CDR3 covers 14 residues. V was shortened by 6 bases and J by 1 base, with 10 bases between the two germline ends. CDR3 coding DNA: TGTGCCAGCAGAAGAGGAGGGTCCTACAATGAGCAGTTCTTC. This codes for CASRRGGSYNEQFF.

The CDR3: CASSQVHGTGLEKLFF. The CDR3 DNA follows: TGCGCCAGCAGCCAAGTTCACGGGACAGGCTTAGAAAAACTGTTTTTT. The chain has TRBV4-3 and TRBJ1-4, with TRBD1 matching 8 bases. Per the germline V gene, CDR1 is LGHNA and CDR2 is YSLEER. This CDR3 spans 16 amino acids. V shed 1 base and J 8 bases; nucleotides not matched to a gene: 9.

The rearrangement joins TRBV4-3 to TRBJ1-1; D remains ambiguous. Trimming shortened V by 3 bases and J by 1 base, and 6 bases separated the two germline ends. The germline gives CDR1 LGHNA, CDR2 YSLEER. There are 13 residues in the CDR3. CDR3: CASSQERNTEAFF. For the CDR3, the DNA is TGCGCCAGCAGCCAGGAGAGGAACACTGAAGCTTTCTTT.

In its sample, this clone was seen a few times. The chain carries TRBV28 and TRBJ1-2; the D gene is possibly TRBD1 (5 bases). V was cut by 3 bases and J by 8 bases, with 16 bases left in between. CDR3 length: 14 amino acids. CDR1 and CDR2 (germline): MDHEN, SYDVKM. The CDR3 DNA sequence: TGTGCCAGCAGTTTGACAGCGGGACGATCCGGCTACACCTTC. It yields the protein CASSLTAGRSGYTF.

This clone was found a few times. V is TRBV10-3 and J is TRBJ1-5, with no clear D. This CDR3 is 17 amino acids long. Looked up from germline, CDR1 is ENHRY and CDR2 is SYGVKD. The V gene lost 0 bases and the J gene lost 1 base, with 13 bases spanning the gap. The chain's CDR3 is CAISESAGLGSNQPQHF. The CDR3 DNA reads TGTGCCATCAGTGAGTCTGCGGGATTGGGGAGCAATCAGCCCCAGCATTTT.

The sample holds a few counts of this clone. The rearrangement joins TRBV2 to TRBJ1-1; 8 nucleotides align to TRBD1. This CDR3 is 13 amino acids long. Per the germline V gene, CDR1 is SNHLY and CDR2 is FYNNEI. The junction had 8 bases not matched to a gene; V was cut back by 7 bases and J by 7 bases. The CDR3 loop is CASIGQGGGEAFF. CDR3 DNA: TGTGCCAGCATCGGACAGGGTGGGGGTGAAGCTTTCTTT.

This clone was counted a few times. The J gene is TRBJ2-6, the V gene TRBV5-1, with D perhaps TRBD1 (5 bases). This CDR3 spans 15 amino acids. CDR1 is SGHRS, CDR2 YFSETQ, per germline. Trimming removed 5 bases at V and 2 bases at J, with 11 bases between. The CDR3 region has the DNA TGCGCCAGCAGTCAGGGTGGCCCTGGGGCCAACGTCCTGACTTTC. Amino acid sequence: CASSQGGPGANVLTF.

This clone was counted only a few times. The chain carries TRBV19 and TRBJ2-2, with 8 bases that match TRBD2. This CDR3 is 16 amino acids long. The germline gives CDR1 LNHDA, CDR2 SQIVND (reference sequence). V was clipped by 6 bases and J by 0 bases; unmatched bases: 6. As DNA, the CDR3 is TGTGCCAGTAGAACTACGCGGGGGGCGAACACCGGGGAGCTGTTTTTT. Amino acids: CASRTTRGANTGELFF.

This clone was counted between two and nine times. The genes are TRBV5-6 and TRBJ1-5; D is possibly TRBD1 (6 bases). Germline V gene data show CDR1 as SGHDT and CDR2 as YYEEEE. This CDR3 contains 14 residues. V was pared by 1 base and J by 7 bases, with 12 bases between. The DNA for the CDR3 is TGTGCCAGCAGCTTGTGGGGGCCGGCACAGCCCCAGCATTTT. Protein: CASSLWGPAQPQHF. Full variable domain (rest looked up from reference TRBV5-6 and TRBJ1-5): DAGVTQSPTHLIKTRGQQVTLRCSPKSGHDTVSWYQQALGQGPQFIFQYYEEEERQRGNFPDRFSGHQFPNYSSELNVNALLLGDSALYLCASSLWGPAQPQHFGDGTRLSIL.

In this sample, this clone turned up a few times. Here the CDR3 reads CASSNQGVTYEQYF. CDR3 DNA sequence: TGTGCCAGCAGTAATCAGGGGGTGACCTACGAGCAGTACTTC. The J gene is TRBJ2-7, the V gene TRBV28; TRBD1 agrees at 7 bases. Trimming removed 5 bases from V and 2 bases from J; junction bases left unmatched: 6. CDR3 length: 14 amino acids. Germline lookup yields CDR1 MDHEN and CDR2 SYDVKM.

This chain connects TRBV28 to TRBJ2-3, with 9 bases aligning to TRBD2. Germline CDR1 reads MDHEN; CDR2 reads SYDVKM. This CDR3 contains 16 residues. Trimming removed 2 bases from V and 3 bases from J; junction bases left unmatched: 6. The CDR3 DNA reads as TGTGCCAGCAGTTTAGGCGGGAGGGCCGGAACAGATACGCAGTATTTT. Its translation is CASSLGGRAGTDTQYF. Based on the CDR3 plus reference TRBV28 and TRBJ2-3, the full variable domain is DVKVTQSSRYLVKRTGEKVFLECVQDMDHENMFWYRQDPGLGLRLIYFSYDVKMKEKGDIPEGYSVSREKKERFSLILESASTNQTSMYLCASSLGGRAGTDTQYFGPGTRLTVL.

This clone was observed a few times. This sequence joins TRBV11-2 and TRBJ1-3; 8 bases align to TRBD1. Trimming at V came to 4 bases and at J to 4 bases, leaving 9 bases not matched to a gene. The CDR3 consists of 16 residues. From germline, CDR1 is SGHAT and CDR2 FQNNGV. CDR3 residues: CASSSFTGGRGNTIYF. Written as DNA, the CDR3 is TGTGCCAGCAGCTCGTTTACAGGGGGGAGAGGAAACACCATATATTTT.

In this sample, this clone turned up a few times. The J gene is TRBJ2-5, the V gene TRBV29-1; 9 positions agree with TRBD2. The CDR3 has 16 residues. Germline CDR1 is SQVTM and CDR2 is ANQGSEA. The CDR3 nucleotides read TGCAGTGTGACTACGCGGGAGGGTAAATACCAAGAGACCCAGTACTTC. Translation: CSVTTREGKYQETQYF.

The chain recombines TRBV28 with TRBJ1-5; no definite D call. The germline V gene encodes CDR1 MDHEN and CDR2 SYDVKM. The CDR3 is 14 residues long. V was pared by 6 bases and J by 4 bases, with 13 bases between. The CDR3 sequence is CASSEGGRNQPQHF. CDR3 nucleotide sequence: TGTGCCAGCAGCGAGGGTGGCCGAAATCAGCCCCAGCATTTT. Variable domain in full (rest from reference TRBV28 and TRBJ1-5): DVKVTQSSRYLVKRTGEKVFLECVQDMDHENMFWYRQDPGLGLRLIYFSYDVKMKEKGDIPEGYSVSREKKERFSLILESASTNQTSMYLCASSEGGRNQPQHFGDGTRLSIL.